This T cell receptor (beta chain) came from a study of T cell responses to AZD1222 COVID-19 vaccine. Study conclusions and caveats: Donors were chiefly white British, with a greater number of females, and clonal diversity was perhaps underestimated.

The CDR3 covers 13 residues. J gave up 5 bases and V 4 bases, and 5 bases lay outside the gene matches. The germline V gene encodes CDR1 SGHKS and CDR2 YYEKEE (reference sequence). Sequencing used immunoSEQ multiplex PCR; TCRdb keeps in-frame clones, though not all of them. The repertoire consists of around 60,000 clones, with around 90% occurring once and the leading ten covering around 5.2%. As concerns this clone: The antigen is not known.

The starting material was peripheral blood, obtained on day 0 of AZD1222 vaccination. The TCR was taken from an adult in good health. This sequence joins TRBV5-5 and TRBJ1-1, with 7 bases matching TRBD1. CDR3 bases: TGTGCCAGCAGCACTCAGGGGGGGACTGAAGCTTTCTTT. Amino acids: CASSTQGGTEAFF. Drawing the rest from reference TRBV5-5 and TRBJ1-1, the complete variable domain is DAGVTQSPTHLIKTRGQQVTLRCSPISGHKSVSWYQQVLGQGPQFIFQYYEKEERGRGNFPDRFSARQFPNYSSELNVNALLLGDSALYLCASSTQGGTEAFFGQGTRLTVV.